This TCR beta chain was identified during a study of CD8+ T cells in alopecia areata. On this clone: The antigen remains undetermined.

Sequencing templates came from extracted RNA that was reverse transcribed into cDNA. The data were produced by immunoSEQ multiplex PCR, yet TCRdb's version contains in-frame clones alone and is incomplete. The sample has more than 110,000 clones; roughly 82% are singletons. The CDR3 sequence is 12 residues long. Deletions cut 1 base from V and 3 bases from J, with 2 bases between. Germline assignment: CDR1 MGHRA and CDR2 YSYEKL. This sample's treatment: oral pan-JAK inhibitor, 5-10 mg twice daily. Study-level points and caveats: Compared with mice, patients displayed less clear TCR sharing, possibly for HLA-related reasons. In scalp and blood during tofacitinib, many expanded lesional clones persisted.

This sequence was found in a human donor with alopecia areata. The sample here was CD8+ T cells sorted from blood, taken at week 4, from a patient treated with tofacitinib. The rearrangement joins TRBV4-1 to TRBJ2-3, with unresolved D. CDR3 amino acids: CASSQATDTQYF. The DNA of the CDR3 is TGCGCCAGCAGCCAAGCGACAGATACGCAGTATTTT.